Given below is one T cell receptor beta chain in context. Antigen specificity is unknown. These data belong to a study of OX40 agonist ivuxolimab in advanced cancers. The overall study: At doses from 0.01 to 10 mg/kg, patients were given intravenous ivuxolimab every 2 weeks. Of the patients, three showed partial responses, one with hepatocellular carcinoma and two with cutaneous melanoma.

Germline trimming cut 6 bases from V and 4 bases from J; bases unmatched to any gene: 4. The CDR3 sequence is 14 residues long. Germline loops: CDR1 SNHLY, CDR2 FYNNEI. Method: immunoSEQ multiplex PCR; TCRdb's copy keeps in-frame clones and lacks some. The sample includes fewer than 25,000 clones, about 86% of them seen just once. Whole-study findings and limits: Low normalized T-cell clonal expansion was also seen in some nonresponders.

Systemic immunosuppression or a history of autoimmune disease excluded patients. The origin of this receptor is an adult with an advanced solid tumor such as melanoma, head and neck, liver or kidney cancer. Sequenced material: CD4+ or CD8+ T cells sorted from blood, taken in a trial of the OX40 agonist ivuxolimab. V and J are TRBV2 and TRBJ1-4, with TRBD1 identical over 8 bases. The CDR3 DNA sequence: TGTGCCAGCAGGGGACAGGCCTTTAATGAAAAACTGTTTTTT. It is translated as CASRGQAFNEKLFF.